This T cell receptor (beta chain) stems from a study of cytomegalovirus exposure and HLA in healthy donors. The data were produced by immunoSEQ multiplex PCR, yet TCRdb's version contains in-frame clones alone and is incomplete. The sample lists about 69,000 clones, less than 95% occurring once. This CDR3 has 14 residues. Germline V gives CDR1 MNHNY, CDR2 SVGAGI (reference sequence). Unmatched junction bases numbered 4, after V lost 4 bases and J lost 3 bases. Turning to this clone: What it binds is unknown.

General study points: That first-cohort TCR clusters tended to co-occur in the 95 to 150 validation repertoires was found in a later analysis.

Material: PBMCs. The chain couples TRBV6-6 to TRBJ1-2; 8 bases are a match to TRBD1. This clonotype originated in a woman aged 18-30 years in good health and CMV-seronegative. CDR3 nucleotides: TGTGCCAGCAGTTCAGGGGGCATGGACTATGGCTACACCTTC. As protein: CASSSGGMDYGYTF.